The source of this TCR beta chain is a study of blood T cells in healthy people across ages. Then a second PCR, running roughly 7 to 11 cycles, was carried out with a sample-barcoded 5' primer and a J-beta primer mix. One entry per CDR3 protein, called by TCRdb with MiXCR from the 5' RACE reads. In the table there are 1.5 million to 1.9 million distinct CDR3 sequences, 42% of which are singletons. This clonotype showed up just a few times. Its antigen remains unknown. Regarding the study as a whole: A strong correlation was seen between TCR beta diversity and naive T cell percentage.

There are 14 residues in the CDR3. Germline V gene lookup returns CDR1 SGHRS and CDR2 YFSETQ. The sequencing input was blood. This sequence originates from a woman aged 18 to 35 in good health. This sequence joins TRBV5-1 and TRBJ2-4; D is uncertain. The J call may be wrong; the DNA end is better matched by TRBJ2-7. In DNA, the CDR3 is TGCGCCAGCAGCTTGGACTCAGGTCTAGGCGAGCAGTACTTC. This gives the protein CASSLDSGLGEQYF.